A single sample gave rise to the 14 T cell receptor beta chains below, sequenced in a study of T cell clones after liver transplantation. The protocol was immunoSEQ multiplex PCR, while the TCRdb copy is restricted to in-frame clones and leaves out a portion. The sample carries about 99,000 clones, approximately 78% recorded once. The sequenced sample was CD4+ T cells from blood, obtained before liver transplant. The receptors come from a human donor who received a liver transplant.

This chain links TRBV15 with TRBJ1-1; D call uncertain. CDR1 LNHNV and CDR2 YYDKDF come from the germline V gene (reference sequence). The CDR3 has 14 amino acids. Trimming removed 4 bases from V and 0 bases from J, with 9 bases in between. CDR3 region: CATSMYRVNTEAFF. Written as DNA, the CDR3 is TGTGCCACCAGCATGTACAGAGTGAACACTGAAGCTTTCTTT.

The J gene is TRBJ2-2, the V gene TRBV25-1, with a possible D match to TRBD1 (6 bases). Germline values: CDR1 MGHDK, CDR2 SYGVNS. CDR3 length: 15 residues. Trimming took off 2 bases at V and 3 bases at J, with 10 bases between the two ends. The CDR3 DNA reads TGTGCCAGCAGTGAAGTTAAGGGGGACACCGGGGAGCTGTTTTTT. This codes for CASSEVKGDTGELFF.

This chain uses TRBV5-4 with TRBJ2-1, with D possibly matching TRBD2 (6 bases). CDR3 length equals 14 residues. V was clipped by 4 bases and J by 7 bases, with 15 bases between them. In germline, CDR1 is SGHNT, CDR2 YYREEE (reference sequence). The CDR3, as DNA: TGTGCCAGCAGCCGGATGGGGGGAAATAATGAGCAGTTCTTC. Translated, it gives CASSRMGGNNEQFF.

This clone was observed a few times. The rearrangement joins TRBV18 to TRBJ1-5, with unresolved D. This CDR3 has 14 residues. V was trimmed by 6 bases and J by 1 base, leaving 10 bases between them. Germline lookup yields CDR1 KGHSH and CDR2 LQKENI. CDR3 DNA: TGTGCCAGCTCCGGGGATCGGAGCAATCAGCCCCAGCATTTT. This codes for CASSGDRSNQPQHF.

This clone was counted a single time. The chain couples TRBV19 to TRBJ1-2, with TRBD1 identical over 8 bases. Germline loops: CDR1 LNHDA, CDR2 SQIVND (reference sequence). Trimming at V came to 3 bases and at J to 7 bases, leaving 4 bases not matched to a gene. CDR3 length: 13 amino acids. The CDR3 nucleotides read TGTGCCAGTAGTATTGGGACAGGCAGTGGCTACACCTTC. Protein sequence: CASSIGTGSGYTF.

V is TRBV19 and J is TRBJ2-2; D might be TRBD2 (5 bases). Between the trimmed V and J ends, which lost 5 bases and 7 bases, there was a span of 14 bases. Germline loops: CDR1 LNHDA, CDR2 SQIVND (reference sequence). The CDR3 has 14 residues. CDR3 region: CASSSLDFLGELFF. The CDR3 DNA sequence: TGTGCCAGTAGTTCCTTGGACTTTCTCGGGGAGCTGTTTTTT. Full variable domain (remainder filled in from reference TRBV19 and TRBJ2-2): DGGITQSPKYLFRKEGQNVTLSCEQNLNHDAMYWYRQDPGQGLRLIYYSQIVNDFQKGDIAEGYSVSREKKESFPLTVTSAQKNPTAFYLCASSSLDFLGELFFGEGSRLTVL.

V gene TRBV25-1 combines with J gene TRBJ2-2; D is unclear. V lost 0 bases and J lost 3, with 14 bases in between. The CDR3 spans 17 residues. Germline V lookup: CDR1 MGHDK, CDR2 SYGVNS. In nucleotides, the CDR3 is TGTGCCAGCAGTGAATATAGGACCTCGTGGGACACCGGGGAGCTGTTTTTT. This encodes CASSEYRTSWDTGELFF.

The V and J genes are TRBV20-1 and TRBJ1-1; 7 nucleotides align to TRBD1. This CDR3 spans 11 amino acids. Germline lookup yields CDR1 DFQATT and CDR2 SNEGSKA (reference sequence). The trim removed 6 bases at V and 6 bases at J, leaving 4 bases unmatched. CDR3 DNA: TGCAGTGCGCGGACAGGCTCTGAAGCTTTCTTT. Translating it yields CSARTGSEAFF.

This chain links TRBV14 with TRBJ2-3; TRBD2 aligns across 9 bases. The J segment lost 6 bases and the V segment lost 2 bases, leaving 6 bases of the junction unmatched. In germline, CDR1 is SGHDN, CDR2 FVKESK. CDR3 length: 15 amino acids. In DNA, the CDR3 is TGTGCCAGCAGCCAAAGCGGGGGGAAATGGGATACGCAGTATTTT. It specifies CASSQSGGKWDTQYF.

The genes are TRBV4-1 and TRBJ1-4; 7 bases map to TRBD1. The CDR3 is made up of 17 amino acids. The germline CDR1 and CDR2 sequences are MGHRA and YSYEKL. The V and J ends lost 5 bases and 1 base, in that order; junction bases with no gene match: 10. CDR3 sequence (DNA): TGCGCCAGCAGCTCCGAGCTCAGGGGGGGAACTAATGAAAAACTGTTTTTT. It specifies CASSSELRGGTNEKLFF.

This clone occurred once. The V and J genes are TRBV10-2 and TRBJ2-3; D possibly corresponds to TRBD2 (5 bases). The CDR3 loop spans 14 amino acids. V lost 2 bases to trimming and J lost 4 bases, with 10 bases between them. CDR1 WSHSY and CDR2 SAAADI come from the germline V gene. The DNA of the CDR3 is TGCGCCAGCAGTGAGCCGCCCGGGGCAGATACGCAGTATTTT. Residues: CASSEPPGADTQYF.

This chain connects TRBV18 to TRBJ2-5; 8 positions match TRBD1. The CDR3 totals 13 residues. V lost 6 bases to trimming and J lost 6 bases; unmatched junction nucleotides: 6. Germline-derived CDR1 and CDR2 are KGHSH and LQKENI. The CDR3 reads CASSPGQAKTQYF. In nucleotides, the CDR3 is TGTGCCAGCTCGCCGGGACAGGCGAAGACCCAGTACTTC.

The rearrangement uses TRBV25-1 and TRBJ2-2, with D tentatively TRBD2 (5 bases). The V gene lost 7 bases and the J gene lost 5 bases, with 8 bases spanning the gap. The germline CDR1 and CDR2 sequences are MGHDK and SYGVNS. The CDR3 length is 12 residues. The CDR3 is CASKRGTGELFF. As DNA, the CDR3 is TGTGCCAGCAAACGAGGGACCGGGGAGCTGTTTTTT.

Written as DNA, the CDR3 is TGTGCCAGCAGTGAATCCGTTAACAATGAGCAGTTCTTC. Its protein is CASSESVNNEQFF. This chain connects TRBV25-1 to TRBJ2-1; D remains ambiguous. The germline gives CDR1 MGHDK, CDR2 SYGVNS. Trimming took 1 base from V and 5 from J, leaving 6 bases between them. The CDR3 totals 13 residues.